The present TCR beta chain was sequenced within a study of early T cells in non-severe SARS-CoV-2 infection. Study-wide context: Chains from this unsorted whole-blood bulk RNA could not be paired.

Attachment of unique molecular identifiers was made to individual cDNA molecules. One entry per CDR3 protein results from TCRdb running MiXCR on the 5' RACE reads. The sample lists 53,000 or so distinct CDR3 sequences, about 12% occurring once. In regard to this clonotype: Its specificity is unknown.

Study-wide findings and caveats: Anti-spike CD8 responses were favored by VDJdb matching, which missed private and CD4 specificities.

The sequence came from an adult who was a healthcare worker with PCR-confirmed SARS-CoV-2 infection or an uninfected control (not recorded which). The sample was whole blood, taken at baseline.

CDR3 amino acids: CASTQAGGGETQYF. DNA for the CDR3: TGTGCCAGCACCCAGGCAGGGGGCGGCGAGACCCAGTACTTC. This chain connects TRBV6-2 or TRBV6-3 to TRBJ2-5, with 8 positions matching TRBD1. Trimming took 7 bases from V and 5 from J; bases not matched to a gene: 9. Per germline, CDR1 MNHEY and CDR2 SVGEGT. This CDR3 is built from 14 residues.